The 31 T cell receptor delta chains in this list originate from one sample, sequenced in a study of γδ T cells in repeated Plasmodium falciparum infection. TCRdb reanalysed the multiplex PCR reads with CATT. Altogether about 57,000 delta-chain clones are present, over 1.5% being singletons, with the ten largest covering approximately 16%. Gammadelta T cells were flow-sorted from PBMC into Vgamma9/Vdelta2+ and Vdelta2-negative populations for bulk analysis. The specimen was gamma-delta T cells from blood. These receptors originate from a pool of human donors (malaria-infected and uninfected, not separated).

As concerns this clone: The TCRdb protein comes from a much larger clone and disagrees with this DNA's translation at residue 5, likely due to a read error; the protein given here is derived from the DNA. The chain combines TRDV1 with TRDJ1, with D possibly TRDD2 on 6 matching bases. Here the J gene was assigned by germline matching of the DNA, as TCRdb has none. Germline V gives CDR1 TSWWSYY, CDR2 QGS. The germline V and J ends were trimmed by 4 bases and 0 bases, with 42 bases remaining between them. The CDR3 sequence is 25 residues long. The CDR3 loop is CALGGRGPTHNPVRRDLKYTDKLIF. In nucleotides, the CDR3 is TGTGCTCTTGGGGGACGGGGTCCTACCCACAACCCTGTCAGGCGGGATTTGAAGTACACCGATAAACTCATCTTT.

This clone was detected only a few times. This DNA's translation and the protein TCRdb lists, from a much larger clone, do not match at residue 5, likely due to a read error; the protein shown is translated from the DNA. CDR3 sequence reads: CALGALGDAKLIF. The DNA for the CDR3 is TGTGCTCTTGGGGCACTGGGGGACGCTAAACTCATCTTT. The chain couples TRDV1 to TRDJ1; 9 nucleotides line up with TRDD3. TCRdb gives no J gene; it was assigned here by matching the DNA to germline. V was pared by 4 bases and J by 7 bases, with 4 bases of the junction left unmatched. From germline, CDR1 is TSWWSYY and CDR2 QGS. The CDR3 runs to 13 residues.

For this clone: A far more abundant clone sits one base away, making this likely a read error. Additional DNA sequences in this sample encode the identical CDR3. V is TRDV3 and J is TRDJ3; TRDD3 agrees at 12 bases. Germline CDR1 TVYSNPD, CDR2 GDNSRS (reference sequence). The CDR3 totals 26 residues. CDR3 residues: CAPSVFRASQRTGGYPLSWDTRQMFF. The CDR3 nucleotides are TGTGCCCCCTCGGTATTCCGCGCCAGCCAGCGTACTGGGGGATACCCCCTCTCCTGGGACACCCGGCAGATGTTTTTC.

Notes on this clone: Since a far larger clone is one base different, this is likely a read error. The same CDR3 can be traced to other DNA sequences in this sample. With the J gene uncalled, the V gene is TRDV2; TRDD3 was called by the table and not checked on the DNA. The CDR3 has 21 residues. Looked up from germline, CDR1 is GEAIGNYY and CDR2 is EKD. The CDR3 loop is CACDTLLGDTHSSWDTRQMFF. The CDR3 coding sequence is TGTGCCTGTGACACCTTACTGGGGGATACCCATTCCTCCTGGGACACCCGACAGATGTTCTTC.

With respect to this clone: A single base is all that separates this from a far larger clone, so a read error is likely. The same CDR3 is also encoded by other DNA sequences in this sample. The chain combines TRDV3 with TRDJ1; 8 bases agree with TRDD3. The CDR3 runs to 19 residues. Germline V gives CDR1 TVYSNPD, CDR2 GDNSRS (reference sequence). The CDR3 DNA reads TGTGCCCTTAGTGGGTACTGGGGGGACACCACGCCCTACGCCGATAAACTCATCTTT. It codes for CALSGYWGDTTPYADKLIF.

This clone came up a few times. A read error is the likely source, as a far larger clone sits one nucleotide away. Other DNA sequences from this sample encode an identical CDR3 as well. The chain couples TRDV1 to TRDJ1; D gene unclear. The CDR3 is 20 residues long. The germline V gene has CDR1 TSWWSYY and CDR2 QGS. V lost 1 base and J lost 0, with 24 bases in between. In nucleotides, the CDR3 is TGTGCTCTTGGGGAACCCCCGGAAGACCTCCCCCAAAAGTACACCGATAAACTCATCTTT. Amino acids: CALGEPPEDLPQKYTDKLIF.

About this clone: The TCRdb protein comes from a much larger clone and disagrees with this DNA's translation at residue 9, likely due to a read error; the protein given here is derived from the DNA. The rearrangement uses TRDV1 and TRDJ1, with 9 bases that match TRDD3. The J gene is absent in TCRdb and was assigned here via DNA matching to germline. Germline CDR1 TSWWSYY, CDR2 QGS. This CDR3 is 20 amino acids long. V dropped 6 bases and J dropped 1; count of bases not matched to a gene: 21. The CDR3 DNA sequence: TGTGCTCTTGGTGACTACCACAATTGCTGGGGGATGTATTCCACCGATAAACTCATCTTT. Protein: CALGDYHNCWGMYSTDKLIF.

This clone occurred many times. The TCRdb protein, from a much larger clone, departs from this DNA's translation at residue 12, likely by read error; the protein shown derives from the DNA. The chain employs TRDV3 and TRDJ1; 11 bases align to TRDD3. TCRdb lists no J gene, so it was determined here by aligning the DNA to germline. This CDR3 comprises 19 residues. Germline V gene data show CDR1 as TVYSNPD and CDR2 as GDNSRS (reference sequence). V was clipped by 1 base and J by 4 bases; unmatched bases: 20. The CDR3 region has the DNA TGTGCCTTTATTCCTACCCTCTACTGGGGGATATGCAGGCTCGATAAACTCATCTTT. Translated: CAFIPTLYWGICRLDKLIF.

This clone was seen at least ten times. TCRdb's listed protein matches a much larger clone and diverges from this DNA's translation at residue 5, likely through a read error; the protein shown comes from the DNA. This chain connects TRDV1 to TRDJ1; TRDD3 matches 13 bases. Germline lookup yields CDR1 TSWWSYY and CDR2 QGS. V shed 4 bases and J 0 bases; nucleotides not matched to a gene: 17. The CDR3 length is 21 residues. The CDR3 is CALGGWNWGIRRPPYTDKLIF. The CDR3 nucleotides are TGTGCTCTTGGGGGATGGAACTGGGGGATACGTCGGCCACCGTACACCGATAAACTCATCTTT.

As for this clone: This DNA translates differently at residue 14 from the TCRdb protein, which is that of a much larger clone; a read error is likely, and the protein shown is the DNA's own translation. The chain's CDR3 is CALLIFPTPYVCRPIF. The CDR3 DNA sequence: TGTGCTCTTCTGATCTTCCCCACCCCGTACGTATGTAGACCCATCTTT. The chain combines TRDV1 with TRDJ1, with D tentatively TRDD2 (5 bases). Germline CDR1 TSWWSYY, CDR2 QGS. The CDR3 is 16 residues long. Trimming cost V 8 bases and J 13 bases, with 32 bases left between them.

As for this clone: This DNA's translation and the protein TCRdb lists, from a much larger clone, do not match at residue 6, likely due to a read error; the protein shown is translated from the DNA. The chain's CDR3 is CALGAPYGGYGGSLTAQLFF. The CDR3 DNA is TGTGCTCTTGGGGCTCCCTACGGGGGATACGGGGGCTCTTTGACAGCACAACTCTTCTTT. The chain uses TRDV1 and TRDJ2; 10 nucleotides agree with TRDD3. TCRdb supplies no J gene; here it was assigned by aligning the nucleotide sequence to germline. This CDR3 comprises 20 residues. CDR1 is TSWWSYY and CDR2 is QGS in the germline V gene. V was pared by 4 bases and J by 0 bases, with 14 bases of the junction left unmatched.

For this clone: This likely came from a read error, as a far larger clone is one base away. In the same sample, other DNA sequences code for this CDR3. This sequence joins TRDV1 and TRDJ1, with TRDD3 matching over 9 bases. This CDR3 contains 24 residues. From germline, CDR1 is TSWWSYY and CDR2 QGS. The trim removed 3 bases at V and 4 bases at J, leaving 33 bases unmatched. The CDR3 coding sequence is TGTGCTCTTGGGGAGGTCCTCAAGAAAGTACACTGGGGGACACGATTGTTTAACATCGATAAACTCATCTTT. This translates into CALGEVLKKVHWGTRLFNIDKLIF.

This clone was seen a few times. The protein in TCRdb stems from a much larger clone and differs at residue 8 from this DNA's translation, likely a read error; here the protein is translated from the DNA. DNA of the CDR3: TGTGCCTTTGAGAGGTCGTACAGAACTGGGGGATACCTGTACACCGATAAACTCATCTTT. Protein product: CAFERSYRTGGYLYTDKLIF. J is TRDJ1 and V is TRDV3, with 12 bases matching TRDD3. The CDR3 has 20 residues. Germline-derived CDR1 and CDR2 are TVYSNPD and GDNSRS (reference sequence). Losses at the gene ends were 2 bases for V and 0 bases for J; bases not matched to a gene: 19.

In this sample, this clone turned up many times. TCRdb assigns this DNA the protein of a much larger clone, which departs from its translation at residue 8; this likely reflects a read error, and the protein shown comes from translating the DNA. The chain has TRDV1 and TRDJ1, with 12 bases aligning to TRDD3. CDR1 is TSWWSYY and CDR2 is QGS in the germline V gene. The CDR3 contains 21 residues. Trimming cost V 5 bases and J 1 base; bases outside gene matches: 20. CDR3 bases: TGTGCTCTTGGGAAGGCCTCTGTGTACTGGGGGATACCCATCTTCACCGATAAACTCATCTTT. This codes for CALGKASVYWGIPIFTDKLIF.

This clone was seen repeatedly, ten times or more. TCRdb lists the protein of a much larger clone for this DNA, which differs at residue 12, so this is likely a read error; the protein given here is translated from the DNA itself. The rearrangement links TRDV2 to TRDJ4; 8 bases fit TRDD3. CDR3 length: 17 residues. J gave up 0 bases and V 7 bases, and 18 bases lay outside the gene matches. CDR1 and CDR2 from the germline V gene are GEAIGNYY and EKD. The chain's CDR3 is CACFHGDTSAEARPLIF. CDR3 nucleotides: TGTGCCTGCTTCCACGGGGATACATCAGCGGAAGCCAGACCCCTGATCTTT.

Remarks on this clone: This DNA's translation differs at residue 9 from TCRdb's protein, which comes from a much larger clone; a read error is likely, and the protein shown is translated from the DNA. The V gene is TRDV1, the J gene TRDJ1, with 13 bases lining up with TRDD3. Since TCRdb gives no J gene, matching the DNA to germline was used here to assign it. The V gene end was trimmed by 5 bases and the J gene end by 5 bases; junction bases not matched to a gene: 32. This CDR3 spans 24 amino acids. The germline gives CDR1 TSWWSYY, CDR2 QGS. CDR3 residues: CALGPTTFSRTGGYASLGGDKLIF. The CDR3 region has the DNA TGTGCTCTTGGGCCTACGACCTTCAGTCGTACTGGGGGATACGCGTCTTTGGGTGGGGATAAACTCATCTTT.

This clone was counted at least ten times. TCRdb's listed protein matches a much larger clone and diverges from this DNA's translation at residue 5, likely through a read error; the protein shown comes from the DNA. The chain is built from TRDV1 and TRDJ1; TRDD3 agrees at 8 bases. CDR3 length: 19 residues. V was pared by 4 bases and J by 6 bases, with 22 bases of the junction left unmatched. Germline V lookup: CDR1 TSWWSYY, CDR2 QGS. As DNA, the CDR3 is TGTGCTCTTGGGGGACTTGGGCGGTCCGCCATCTGGGGGAGAAATAAACTCATCTTT. Translated: CALGGLGRSAIWGRNKLIF.

As to this clone: Translating this DNA gives a protein that differs at residue 19 from the TCRdb one, which belongs to a much larger clone; a read error is likely, and the protein shown is this translation. The chain couples TRDV2 to TRDJ3; TRDD3 matches 13 bases. Germline V CDR1 and CDR2: GEAIGNYY, EKD. The CDR3 runs 21 residues. DNA of the CDR3: TGTGCCTGTGACTCCGTACTGGGGGATACGAGGAGCTCCTGGGACACCCGACAGGTGTTTTTC. The encoded protein is CACDSVLGDTRSSWDTRQVFF.

About this clone itself: A far larger clone is one base from this, pointing to a likely read error. Distinct nucleotide sequences in the sample also encode this CDR3. The chain is built from TRDV3 and TRDJ1; no reliable D call. V was trimmed by 2 bases and J by 0 bases, leaving 22 bases between them. The CDR3 runs 17 residues. The V gene's germline CDR1 is TVYSNPD and CDR2 GDNSRS (reference sequence). This CDR3 reads CAFRSCTGHPYTDKLIF. In DNA form, the CDR3 reads TGTGCCTTTCGCTCCTGTACCGGCCACCCGTACACCGATAAACTCATCTTT.

This clone was found a few times. The chain uses TRDV1 and TRDJ1; 7 nucleotides align to TRDD3. TCRdb supplies no J gene; here it was assigned by aligning the nucleotide sequence to germline. CDR1 and CDR2 from the germline V gene are TSWWSYY and QGS. CDR3 length: 22 amino acids. Trimming removed 1 base from V and 2 bases from J; junction bases left unmatched: 25. The CDR3, as DNA: TGTGCTCTTGGGGAACGACCCGGGACCTGCCCCTTTACTGGGGCCCTAACCGATAAACTCATCTTT. Protein product: CALGERPGTCPFTGALTDKLIF.

This clone showed up many times. This DNA's translation and the protein TCRdb lists, from a much larger clone, do not match at residue 10, likely due to a read error; the protein shown is translated from the DNA. This chain joins TRDV2 and TRDJ1, with 7 nucleotides matching TRDD3. No J gene was available from TCRdb, and it was assigned here by a germline match of the DNA. This CDR3 has 17 amino acids. Germline V gene lookup returns CDR1 GEAIGNYY and CDR2 EKD. J lost 0 bases, V lost 3 bases, and 12 bases had no gene match. The CDR3, as DNA: TGTGCCTGTGACTCTTCGTACTGGGGTCCGTACACCGATAAACTCATCTTT. It codes for CACDSSYWGPYTDKLIF.

This clone has a handful of counts. A far larger clone is only one base removed, so a read error is likely. This sample includes further DNA sequences coding for the same CDR3. The chain has TRDV2 and TRDJ3, with 8 bases that match TRDD3. TCRdb leaves out the J gene; it was filled in here by matching the DNA to germline. V shed 1 base and J 0 bases; nucleotides not matched to a gene: 10. Germline CDR1 reads GEAIGNYY; CDR2 reads EKD. The CDR3 runs 20 residues. The CDR3 bases are TGTGCCTGTGACACTGCGCTGGGGATACCCCGCTCCTGGGACACCCGACAGATGTTTTTC. This codes for CACDTALGIPRSWDTRQMFF.

In the case of this clone: TCRdb's protein for this DNA is that of a much larger clone and differs from the translation at residue 10, likely a read error; the protein shown is the DNA translation. V is TRDV3 and J is TRDJ1; D may be TRDD2 (5 bases). This CDR3 is 19 amino acids long. V was clipped by 3 bases and J by 7 bases, with 36 bases between them. Germline loops: CDR1 TVYSNPD, CDR2 GDNSRS (reference sequence). CDR3 nucleotides: TGTGCCTTCGCGCCGTTACCCCCTACTCCCTACTTAAGGCCTTTTAAACTCATCTTT. It codes for CAFAPLPPTPYLRPFKLIF. Full variable domain (missing parts from reference TRDV3 and TRDJ1): CDKVTQSSPDQTVASGSEVVLLCTYDTVYSNPDLFWYRIRPDYSFQFVFYGDNSRSEGADFTQGRFSVKHILTQKAFHLVISPVRTEDSATYYCAFAPLPPTPYLRPFKLIFGKGTRVTVEP.

This clone was recorded many times. This chain joins TRDV1 and TRDJ1, with D perhaps being TRDD2 or TRDD3 (5 bases each). V lost 4 bases, J lost 0 bases, and 33 bases lay in between. This CDR3 has 22 amino acids. Germline-derived CDR1 and CDR2 are TSWWSYY and QGS. This CDR3 reads CALGGIGLLSSYWLPYTDKLIF. The CDR3 DNA follows: TGTGCTCTTGGGGGGATTGGCCTTCTTTCTTCGTACTGGCTCCCGTACACCGATAAACTCATCTTT.

The sample holds many counts of this clone. It differs at one base from a far larger clone, so likely a read error. Other DNA sequences in this sample translate to the same CDR3. The chain carries TRDV1 and TRDJ1, with D tentatively TRDD3 (6 bases). This CDR3 is 17 amino acids long. The germline CDR1 and CDR2 sequences are TSWWSYY and QGS. Trimming took off 0 bases at V and 0 bases at J, with 14 bases between the two ends. The CDR3 DNA reads TGTGCTCTTGGGGAACTGGCCTGGATACCGTACACCGATAAACTCATCTTT. Its translation: CALGELAWIPYTDKLIF.

Points on this clone: Since a far larger clone is one base different, this is likely a read error. This sample includes further DNA sequences coding for the same CDR3. The chain is built from TRAV38-2/DV8 and TRDJ1; D is possibly TRDD2 or TRDD3 (7 bases each). CDR1 TSESDYY and CDR2 QEAYKQQN come from the germline V gene. The CDR3 has 22 residues. This CDR3 is CAYRSRISYPYWGLKWTDKLIF. The CDR3 nucleotides are TGTGCTTATAGGAGCCGAATTTCCTACCCGTACTGGGGCCTTAAATGGACCGATAAGCTCATCTTT.

This clone has just a few counts. A far bigger clonotype differs at one base, so this is likely a read error. This sample includes further DNA sequences coding for the same CDR3. The V and J genes are TRDV1 and TRDJ1, with D perhaps matching TRDD2 or TRDD3 (5 bases each). No J gene was available from TCRdb, and it was assigned here by a germline match of the DNA. V was pared by 3 bases and J by 2 bases, with 34 bases between. The CDR3 length is 22 residues. CDR1 is TSWWSYY, CDR2 QGS, per germline. CDR3 coding DNA: TGTGCTCTTGGGGAGAGTCTACTTGACCTACTCCATGGGGACGTGGGAACCGATAAACTCATCTTT. This sequence encodes CALGESLLDLLHGDVGTDKLIF.

This clone was recorded at least ten times. This is likely an artifact of a read error, given a far larger clone one base away. In the same sample, other DNA sequences code for this CDR3. V usage is TRDV1 and J usage is TRDJ1, with TRDD3 matching 9 bases. The CDR3 extends over 21 amino acids. Germline V gene sequence: CDR1 TSWWSYY, CDR2 QGS. The CDR3 DNA reads TGTGCCCTTGGGGAAACCACCGGCCTTCTTTGGGGGATAAGGTACACCGATAAACTCATCTTT. Translated, it gives CALGETTGLLWGIRYTDKLIF.

This sequence joins TRDV1 and TRDJ1; 8 bases agree with TRDD3. TCRdb records no J gene; here it was assigned by comparing the DNA to germline. CDR1 TSWWSYY and CDR2 QGS come from the germline V gene. This CDR3 comprises 19 residues. J was trimmed by 0 bases and V by 0 bases; bases with no gene match: 12. CDR3 residues: CALGELSWGTHKHTDKLIF. In DNA form, the CDR3 reads TGTGCTCTTGGGGAACTTTCCTGGGGGACCCACAAGCACACCGATAAACTCATCTTT.

This clone was picked up a small number of times. This is likely an artifact of a read error, given a far larger clone one base away. This sample includes further DNA sequences coding for the same CDR3. The J gene is TRDJ1, the V gene TRDV1, with D perhaps TRDD2 (7 bases). The CDR3 extends over 19 amino acids. CDR1 TSWWSYY and CDR2 QGS come from the germline V gene. V was clipped by 0 bases and J by 7 bases, with 27 bases between them. The CDR3 region is CALGELLPIDTWEASKLIF. CDR3 coding DNA: TGTGCTCTTGGGGAACTGCTTCCTATAGATACGTGGGAGGCTTCTAAACTCATCTTT.

This clone was recorded many times. TCRdb pairs this DNA with a much larger clone's protein that differs at residue 4, likely a read error; the protein shown was translated from the DNA. The chain carries TRDV1 and TRDJ1; 7 bases align to TRDD3. This CDR3 spans 12 amino acids. Germline V gene lookup returns CDR1 TSWWSYY and CDR2 QGS. V shed 8 bases and J 3 bases; nucleotides not matched to a gene: 3. CDR3 coding DNA: TGTGCTCTTTCCGGATACGCCGATAAACTCATCTTT. This codes for CALSGYADKLIF.